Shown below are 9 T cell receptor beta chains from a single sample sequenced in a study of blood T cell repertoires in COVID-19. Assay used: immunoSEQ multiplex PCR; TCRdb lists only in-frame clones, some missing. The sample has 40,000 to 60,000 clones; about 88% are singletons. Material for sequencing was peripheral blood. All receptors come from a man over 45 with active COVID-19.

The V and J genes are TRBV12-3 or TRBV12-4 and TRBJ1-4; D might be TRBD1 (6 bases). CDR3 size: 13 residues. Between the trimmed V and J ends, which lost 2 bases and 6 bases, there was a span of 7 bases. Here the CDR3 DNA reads TGTGCCAGCAGTTTACGGACAGATGAAAAACTGTTTTTT. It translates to CASSLRTDEKLFF.

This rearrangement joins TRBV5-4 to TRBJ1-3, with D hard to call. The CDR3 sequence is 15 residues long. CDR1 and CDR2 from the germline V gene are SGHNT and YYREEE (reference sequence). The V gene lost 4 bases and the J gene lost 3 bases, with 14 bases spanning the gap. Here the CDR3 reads CASSPPGASGNTIYF. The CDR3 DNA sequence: TGTGCCAGCAGCCCGCCGGGTGCGAGTGGAAACACCATATATTTT.

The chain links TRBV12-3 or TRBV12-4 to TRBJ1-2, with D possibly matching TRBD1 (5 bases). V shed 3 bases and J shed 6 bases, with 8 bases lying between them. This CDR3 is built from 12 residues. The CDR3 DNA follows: TGTGCCAGCAGTTTCGACAGCCATGGCTACACCTTC. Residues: CASSFDSHGYTF.

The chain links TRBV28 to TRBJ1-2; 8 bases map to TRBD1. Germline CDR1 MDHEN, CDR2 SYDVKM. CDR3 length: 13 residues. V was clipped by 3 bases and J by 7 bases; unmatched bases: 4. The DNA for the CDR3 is TGTGCCAGCAGTTTTCAGGGGGCGCGTGGCTACACCTTC. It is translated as CASSFQGARGYTF.

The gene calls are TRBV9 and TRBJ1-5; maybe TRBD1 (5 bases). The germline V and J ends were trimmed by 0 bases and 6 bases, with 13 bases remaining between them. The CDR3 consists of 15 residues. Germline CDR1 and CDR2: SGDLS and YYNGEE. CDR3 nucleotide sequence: TGTGCCAGCAGCGTAGGGGAGGGGCTAGGTCAGCCCCAGCATTTT. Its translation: CASSVGEGLGQPQHF.

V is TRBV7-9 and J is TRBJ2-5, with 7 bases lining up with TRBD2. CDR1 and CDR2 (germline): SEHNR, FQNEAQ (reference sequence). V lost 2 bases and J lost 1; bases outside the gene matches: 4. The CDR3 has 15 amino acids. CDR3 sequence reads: CASSLNWGGQETQYF. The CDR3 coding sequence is TGTGCCAGCAGCTTAAATTGGGGGGGCCAAGAGACCCAGTACTTC.

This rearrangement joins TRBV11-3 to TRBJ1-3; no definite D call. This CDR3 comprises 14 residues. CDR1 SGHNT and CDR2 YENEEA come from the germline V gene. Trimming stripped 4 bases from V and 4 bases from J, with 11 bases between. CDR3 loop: CASSSRHSGNTIYF. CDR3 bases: TGTGCCAGCAGCTCGAGACACTCAGGAAACACCATATATTTT.

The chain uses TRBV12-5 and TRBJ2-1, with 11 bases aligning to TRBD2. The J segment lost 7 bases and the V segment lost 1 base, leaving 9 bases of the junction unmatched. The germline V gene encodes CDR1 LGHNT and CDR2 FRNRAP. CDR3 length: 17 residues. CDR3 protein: CASGLALLAGGPNEQFF. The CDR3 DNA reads TGTGCTAGTGGTTTGGCCCTCCTAGCGGGGGGCCCTAATGAGCAGTTCTTC.

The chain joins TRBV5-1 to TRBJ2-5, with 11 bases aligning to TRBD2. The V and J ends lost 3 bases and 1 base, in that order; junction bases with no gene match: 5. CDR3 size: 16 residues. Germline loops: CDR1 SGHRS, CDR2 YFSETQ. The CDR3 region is CASSWGTSGSQETQYF. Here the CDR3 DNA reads TGCGCCAGCAGCTGGGGGACTAGCGGCAGCCAAGAGACCCAGTACTTC.